The 26 T cell receptor beta chains below all came from one sample that was sequenced in a study of breast tumors, draining lymph nodes, adjacent tissues. Breast cancer patients provided tissue from their axillary draining lymph nodes. TCRdb redid the calling of the multiplex PCR reads with MiXCR, one entry per CDR3 protein. Of about 140,000 distinct CDR3 sequences listed, around a third were seen once; the top ten hold approximately 2.2%. Sequencing input: axillary lymph node tissue. Receptors originate from a female donor with breast cancer. Some clones in this sample may be carry-over from other donors' samples.

This clonotype was counted many times. V usage is TRBV3-1 and J usage is TRBJ2-5; the match to TRBD1 covers 7 bases. Germline assignment: CDR1 LGHDT and CDR2 YNNKEL (reference sequence). The CDR3 has 14 residues. J was trimmed by 2 bases and V by 6 bases; bases with no gene match: 6. CDR3 protein: CASRQRTGQETQYF. The CDR3 DNA is TGTGCCAGCAGGCAAAGGACAGGACAAGAGACCCAGTACTTC.

This chain joins TRBV7-2 and TRBJ1-5, with 7 nucleotides matching TRBD1. Unmatched junction bases numbered 7, after V lost 5 bases and J lost 0 bases. The germline gives CDR1 SGHTA, CDR2 FQGNSA. This CDR3 comprises 16 residues. The CDR3 coding sequence is TGTGCCAGCAGCAACACAGGGGCGCTTAGCAATCAGCCCCAGCATTTT. Encoded protein: CASSNTGALSNQPQHF.

This clonotype was seen at least ten times. The chain employs TRBV4-2 and TRBJ1-2; TRBD1 matches at 8 bases. The CDR3 loop spans 17 amino acids. The junction had 10 bases not matched to a gene; V was cut back by 4 bases and J by 0 bases. Germline V gene sequence: CDR1 LGHNA, CDR2 YNFKEQ. DNA for the CDR3: TGTGCCAGCAGCCCCCCCTCCGGGACAGGAGCTAACTATGGCTACACCTTC. Its protein is CASSPPSGTGANYGYTF.

The rearrangement joins TRBV12-3 or TRBV12-4 to TRBJ1-1; TRBD1 aligns across 9 bases. V lost 7 bases and J lost 7; bases outside the gene matches: 4. The CDR3 is 12 amino acids. The CDR3 region is CASTTGGGEAFF. The DNA for the CDR3 is TGTGCCAGCACCACAGGGGGCGGTGAAGCTTTCTTT.

At least ten counts were recorded for this clonotype. At one of its ends the junction is not consistent with the germline gene, which may arise from a read error. The chain carries TRBV28 and TRBJ1-6, with 7 bases identical to TRBD1. CDR3 length equals 14 residues. Germline assignment: CDR1 MDHEN and CDR2 SYDVKM. Here the CDR3 DNA reads TGTGCCAGCAAAGCCGGGACAGCTAATTTACCCCTCCACTTT. This encodes CASKAGTANLPLHF. Using reference TRBV28 and TRBJ1-6 for the parts outside the CDR3, the full variable domain is DVKVTQSSRYLVKRTGEKVFLECVQDMDHENMFWYRQDPGLGLRLIYFSYDVKMKEKGDIPEGYSVSREKKERFSLILESASTNQTSMYLCASKAGTANLPLHFGNGTRLTVT.

This clonotype was seen at least ten times. The chain employs TRBV5-1 and TRBJ2-4, with TRBD2 matching over 8 bases. The V and J ends lost 5 bases and 8 bases, in that order; junction bases with no gene match: 12. The germline V gene has CDR1 SGHRS and CDR2 YFSETQ. This CDR3 spans 15 amino acids. The CDR3 DNA reads TGCGCCAGCAGTACTCTTTACGGGGGGGTTGACATTCAGTACTTC. Its protein is CASSTLYGGVDIQYF.

The gene calls are TRBV14 and TRBJ2-1; 9 bases align to TRBD1. CDR3 length equals 14 residues. The J segment lost 9 bases and the V segment lost 3 bases, leaving 6 bases of the junction unmatched. Germline loops: CDR1 SGHDN, CDR2 FVKESK. For the CDR3, the DNA is TGTGCCAGCAGCCACCATGAACAGGGGGCTGAGCAGTTCTTC. As protein: CASSHHEQGAEQFF.

In its sample, this clonotype was seen a few times. This may come from a read error, since a much larger clone is one base off. V usage is TRBV6-2 or TRBV6-3 and J usage is TRBJ2-2; 7 bases map to TRBD1. The germline V gene has CDR1 MNHEY and CDR2 SVGEGT. This CDR3 contains 14 residues. The V segment lost 10 bases and the J segment 2 bases; nucleotides outside the gene matches: 7. In DNA form, the CDR3 reads TGTGCCAATAACACAGGGGCCAACACCGGGGAGCTGTTTTTT. This codes for CANNTGANTGELFF.

The sample holds many counts of this clonotype. The chain employs TRBV19 and TRBJ2-3; D gene unclear. The germline V gene encodes CDR1 LNHDA and CDR2 SQIVND (reference sequence). The length of the CDR3 is 14 residues. V dropped 3 bases and J dropped 4 bases, with 11 bases sitting between them. The CDR3, as DNA: TGTGCCAGTAGTATCATCGATGGTGCAGATACGCAGTATTTT. Translating gives CASSIIDGADTQYF.

This clonotype appeared many times. The chain carries TRBV11-2 and TRBJ1-4; tentative D call: TRBD1 (5 bases). The CDR3 is 15 amino acids. CDR1 and CDR2 (germline): SGHAT, FQNNGV. V lost 2 bases and J 5 bases, leaving 12 bases between the germline ends. CDR3 nucleotide sequence: TGTGCCAGCAGCTTATTAGGGACGGGAAATGAAAAACTGTTTTTT. Protein: CASSLLGTGNEKLFF. The entire variable domain, with the rest obtained from reference TRBV11-2 and TRBJ1-4, is as follows: EAGVAQSPRYKIIEKRQSVAFWCNPISGHATLYWYQQILGQGPKLLIQFQNNGVVDDSQLPKDRFSAERLKGVDSTLKIQPAKLEDSAVYLCASSLLGTGNEKLFFGSGTQLSVL.

In its sample, this clonotype was seen many times. The V and J genes are TRBV3-1 and TRBJ2-7; maybe TRBD2 (5 bases). Looked up from germline, CDR1 is LGHDT and CDR2 is YNNKEL (reference sequence). The V end was cut by 2 bases, the J end by 3 bases, with 8 bases between. This CDR3 has 13 amino acids. The CDR3, as DNA: TGTGCCAGCAGCCAATTACTAGGCTACGAGCAGTACTTC. It specifies CASSQLLGYEQYF.

The sample holds many counts of this clonotype. This chain uses TRBV20-1 with TRBJ2-3, with 8 bases that match TRBD2. The V gene end was trimmed by 0 bases and the J gene end by 2 bases; junction bases not matched to a gene: 7. The CDR3 has 16 amino acids. The germline gives CDR1 DFQATT, CDR2 SNEGSKA (reference sequence). The DNA for the CDR3 is TGCAGTGCTAGAGACCTCGGGGGGGTCTCCACAGATACGCAGTATTTT. Translated, it gives CSARDLGGVSTDTQYF.

In this sample, this clonotype turned up many times. The rearrangement links TRBV6-6 to TRBJ2-7; 7 bases are a match to TRBD1. There are 15 residues in the CDR3. The J segment lost 6 bases and the V segment lost 5 bases, leaving 13 bases of the junction unmatched. The germline CDR1 and CDR2 sequences are MNHNY and SVGAGI (reference sequence). The CDR3 region has the DNA TGTGCCAGCAGTCACGAGGGGGCGGTGTGGGGCGAGCAGTACGTC. Protein product: CASSHEGAVWGEQYV.

This clonotype was found many times. The chain employs TRBV6-1 and TRBJ1-5, with D unresolved. V lost 1 base and J 1 base, leaving 14 bases between the germline ends. The CDR3 runs 17 residues. Germline loops: CDR1 MNHNS, CDR2 SASEGT. The CDR3 DNA reads as TGTGCCAGCAGTGAAGGGGTGGTGGGGTTGAGCAATCAGCCCCAGCATTTT. The encoded protein is CASSEGVVGLSNQPQHF.

This clonotype has only a few counts. The CDR3 DNA reads as TGTGCCAGCAGCACTTCGGTCCAAGAGACCCAGTACTTC. This encodes CASSTSVQETQYF. This rearrangement joins TRBV28 to TRBJ2-5; D remains ambiguous. CDR1 and CDR2 (germline): MDHEN, SYDVKM. V was shortened by 6 bases and J by 1 base, with 9 bases between the two germline ends. CDR3 size: 13 residues.

Many counts were recorded for this clonotype. J is TRBJ1-2 and V is TRBV3-1; 7 bases align to TRBD1. V gave up 6 bases and J gave up 0 bases; unmatched junction bases: 1. CDR3 size: 13 residues. CDR1 LGHDT and CDR2 YNNKEL come from the germline V gene (reference sequence). The CDR3 spells CASRGQTNYGYTF. In DNA, the CDR3 is TGTGCCAGCAGGGGACAGACTAACTATGGCTACACCTTC.

This clonotype showed up many times. CDR3 nucleotide sequence: TGTGCCAGCAGCTTAGGCCGCAGGGAGGAGGGCACAGATACGCAGTATTTT. Translating gives CASSLGRREEGTDTQYF. J is TRBJ2-3 and V is TRBV11-3; tentative D call: TRBD2 (6 bases). The CDR3 loop spans 17 amino acids. The V and J ends lost 1 base and 1 base respectively, with 15 bases between them. CDR1 is SGHNT and CDR2 is YENEEA in the germline V gene.

This clonotype showed up many times. This sequence joins TRBV19 and TRBJ2-7; D possibly corresponds to TRBD1 (5 bases). Looked up from germline, CDR1 is LNHDA and CDR2 is SQIVND (reference sequence). V was clipped by 3 bases and J by 3 bases, with 18 bases between them. The CDR3 totals 16 residues. The CDR3 DNA reads as TGTGCCAGTAGTATTAGGCAGGGATATCGCTTCTACGAGCAGTACTTC. Amino acid sequence: CASSIRQGYRFYEQYF. The complete variable domain, with remaining parts taken from reference TRBV19 and TRBJ2-7, reads DGGITQSPKYLFRKEGQNVTLSCEQNLNHDAMYWYRQDPGQGLRLIYYSQIVNDFQKGDIAEGYSVSREKKESFPLTVTSAQKNPTAFYLCASSIRQGYRFYEQYFGPGTRLTVT.

V gene TRBV7-9 combines with J gene TRBJ1-1; maybe TRBD1 (5 bases). V lost 1 base, J lost 2 bases, and 8 bases lay in between. This CDR3 spans 14 amino acids. Germline CDR1 and CDR2: SEHNR and FQNEAQ (reference sequence). CDR3 sequence: CASSLVGDNTEAFF. In nucleotides, the CDR3 is TGTGCCAGCAGCTTAGTAGGGGATAACACTGAAGCTTTCTTT.

Many counts were recorded for this clonotype. The rearrangement uses TRBV7-6 and TRBJ2-5, with TRBD2 identical over 13 bases. CDR1 is SGHVS, CDR2 FNYEAQ, per germline. This CDR3 contains 17 residues. The ends lost 6 bases at V and 5 bases at J; junction bases unmatched: 12. This CDR3 reads CASSPTGTSGIWETQYF. DNA of the CDR3: TGTGCCAGCAGTCCAACCGGGACTAGCGGGATTTGGGAGACCCAGTACTTC.

This clonotype appeared many times. Germline and junction disagree at one end, which may indicate a read error. Written as DNA, the CDR3 is TGCAGTGCTAGAGATCCGGCGGGGCGGACTAATGGAAAACTGTTTTTT. This encodes CSARDPAGRTNGKLFF. This chain links TRBV20-1 with TRBJ1-4; D may be TRBD1 (5 bases). CDR1 and CDR2 (germline): DFQATT, SNEGSKA (reference sequence). The CDR3 spans 16 residues.

The V gene is TRBV6-2 or TRBV6-3, the J gene TRBJ1-1, with a weak D call TRBD1 (5 bases). With 0 bases removed from V and 7 bases from J, the gap between germline ends came to 18 bases. CDR3 length: 16 residues. CDR1 is MNHEY and CDR2 is SVGEGT in the germline V gene. The DNA of the CDR3 is TGTGCCAGCAGTTACTCGTTGCAGGGAGGCGCCCGTGAAGCTTTCTTT. Its translation is CASSYSLQGGAREAFF.

In this sample, this clonotype turned up many times. The V gene is TRBV6-1, the J gene TRBJ2-1; D remains unclear. The CDR3 is 13 residues long. Looked up from germline, CDR1 is MNHNS and CDR2 is SASEGT. The V end was cut by 8 bases, the J end by 1 base, with 9 bases between. Written as DNA, the CDR3 is TGTGCCAGCGTGACAAGTTCCTACAATGAGCAGTTCTTC. Protein product: CASVTSSYNEQFF.

This clonotype was recorded many times. The J gene is TRBJ2-1, the V gene TRBV12-3 or TRBV12-4; unclear D gene. Trimming left V 2 bases short and J 4 bases short, with 6 bases between. There are 13 residues in the CDR3. The CDR3 loop reads CASSLQEYNEQFF. CDR3 in DNA: TGTGCCAGCAGTTTACAGGAGTACAATGAGCAGTTCTTC.

This clonotype was recorded many times. This chain joins TRBV20-1 and TRBJ1-5; tentative D call: TRBD1 (6 bases). V was clipped by 5 bases and J by 2 bases, with 10 bases between them. This CDR3 has 13 amino acids. Per the germline V gene, CDR1 is DFQATT and CDR2 is SNEGSKA (reference sequence). The CDR3 DNA follows: TGCAGTGCTGTCCCAGGGGGCAATCAGCCCCAGCATTTT. Translated, it gives CSAVPGGNQPQHF.

This clonotype was recorded many times. The chain is built from TRBV28 and TRBJ1-6; 8 nucleotides line up with TRBD1. The CDR3 runs to 15 residues. After removal of 5 bases from V and 8 bases from J, the junction contained 8 bases not matched to a gene. The germline V gene has CDR1 MDHEN and CDR2 SYDVKM. The CDR3 bases are TGTGCCAGCAGTAACTGGAGACAGGGGTATTCACCCCTCCACTTT. It is translated as CASSNWRQGYSPLHF. Looking up the rest from reference TRBV28 and TRBJ1-6 gives the full variable domain: DVKVTQSSRYLVKRTGEKVFLECVQDMDHENMFWYRQDPGLGLRLIYFSYDVKMKEKGDIPEGYSVSREKKERFSLILESASTNQTSMYLCASSNWRQGYSPLHFGNGTRLTVT.